The rows below give T cell receptor beta chains drawn from one sample of a study of CD8+ T cells in alopecia areata. TCRdb's table, derived via immunoSEQ multiplex PCR, lists solely in-frame clones and lacks some. The sample holds 150,000 or so clones, roughly 48% seen once. Sequencing was done on a sample of CD4+ T cells sorted from blood. The source is a human donor with alopecia areata. Each CDR3 is given with its conserved first and last residue. The D gene is left open where the match is weak.

TRBJ1-1,TRBV5-1,.,CASSLSGVPTEAFF
TRBJ2-7,TRBV11-2,.,CASSPRVGVSTYYEQYF
TRBJ1-1,TRBV2,.,CASSFTGRAATEAFF
TRBJ2-7,TRBV6-5,TRBD1,CASSYGTDNYEQYF
TRBJ2-1,TRBV4-1,TRBD2,CASSFFGLAGANEQFF
TRBJ2-5,TRBV6-5,TRBD1,CASRTGGQETQYF
TRBJ2-5,TRBV4-1,.,CASSQEFETQYF
TRBJ1-4,TRBV5-1,.,CASSPTSHTESKLFF
TRBJ2-7,TRBV30,.,CAWSAAYEQYF
TRBJ1-2,TRBV19,.,CASSFQAYGYTF
TRBJ1-2,TRBV13,.,CASSLSRLAGYTF
TRBJ1-2,TRBV5-4,.,CASRPSGTVDGYTF
TRBJ1-1,TRBV4-2,.,CASSQSNPGPNTEAFF
TRBJ2-3,TRBV5-1,.,CASSPSGLAMSTDTQYF
TRBJ2-7,TRBV7-9,.,CASSSVLTGYEQYF
TRBJ2-7,TRBV20-1,.,CSAPDRYEQYF
TRBJ2-3,TRBV29-1,.,CSARVSFSTDTQYF
TRBJ1-1,TRBV19,.,CASSPGTFPFF
TRBJ2-1,TRBV29-1,TRBD2,CSVETSGSYNEQFF
TRBJ2-3,TRBV30,.,CAWSVRRTDTQYF
TRBJ2-7,TRBV6-6,.,CASRRDSYEQYF
TRBJ1-1,TRBV18,.,CASSPRTTEAFF
TRBJ2-3,TRBV11-2,.,CASNPGATDTQYF
TRBJ1-1,TRBV2,.,CANRYGLNTEAFF
TRBJ2-1,TRBV5-1,.,CASSLEGGLSSYNEQFF
TRBJ2-1,TRBV4-1,TRBD2,CASSHIAGGYNEQFF
TRBJ1-2,TRBV4-1,.,CASSTDTTYGYTF
TRBJ2-5,TRBV2,.,CASSEQETQYF
TRBJ2-7,TRBV28,.,CASSLGAYEQYF
TRBJ1-2,TRBV29-1,.,CSVRRGSNYGYTF